The 27 T cell receptor beta chains given below trace back to one sample, sequenced in a study of CD8 T cells in Susac syndrome. Random hexamers were used to reverse transcribe the RNA input (0.5 to 1 ug). TCRdb passed the immunoSEQ multiplex PCR reads through MiXCR, listing each CDR3 protein once. The sample records 160,000 or so distinct CDR3 sequences, under 95% being singletons. The sequenced material came from CD4+ T cells from PBMCs. All receptors derive from a human donor with Susac syndrome.

This rearrangement joins TRBV5-6 to TRBJ1-2; no clear D gene. The V gene's germline CDR1 is SGHDT and CDR2 YYEEEE. Trimming removed 1 base at V and 3 bases at J, with 10 bases between. This CDR3 has 14 amino acids. CDR3 DNA: TGTGCCAGCAGCTTGAGGGCTGATTACTATGGCTACACCTTC. Translation: CASSLRADYYGYTF.

The chain links TRBV18 to TRBJ2-7; 10 nucleotides match TRBD2. Trimming at V came to 5 bases and at J to 6 bases, leaving 1 base not matched to a gene. Per germline, CDR1 KGHSH and CDR2 LQKENI. CDR3 size: 12 residues. The CDR3 nucleotides read TGTGCCAGCTCAGGGACTAGCGTCGAGCAGTACTTC. It specifies CASSGTSVEQYF.

CDR3 sequence: CASSAQDTANTEAFF. CDR3 DNA: TGTGCCAGCAGCGCCCAGGACACAGCGAACACTGAAGCTTTCTTT. The chain employs TRBV7-9 and TRBJ1-1, with TRBD1 as a possible D gene (5 bases). CDR1 is SEHNR, CDR2 FQNEAQ, per germline (reference sequence). The V end lost 5 bases, the J end lost 1 base, and 14 bases lay between the germline ends. CDR3 length equals 15 residues.

This chain uses TRBV5-4 with TRBJ2-7, with TRBD1 matching 11 bases. The CDR3 totals 18 residues. The J segment lost 5 bases and the V segment lost 3 bases, leaving 16 bases of the junction unmatched. Per germline, CDR1 SGHNT and CDR2 YYREEE (reference sequence). CDR3 nucleotides: TGTGCCAGCAGCTCAGACGCCCCCGGGACAGGGGGATTCCACGAGCAGTACTTC. Translated: CASSSDAPGTGGFHEQYF.

Details on this clonotype: Sequence at one end of the junction differs from germline and may be a read error. The chain recombines TRBV6-5 with TRBJ1-2; no clear D gene. The CDR3 is 15 residues long. The germline V gene encodes CDR1 MNHEY and CDR2 SVGAGI. The CDR3 here is CAISESTRRYSGYTF. In DNA, the CDR3 is TGTGCCATCAGTGAGTCGACCAGGCGCTACTCTGGCTACACCTTC.

The rearrangement links TRBV2 to TRBJ1-6; 8 bases map to TRBD1. Germline lookup yields CDR1 SNHLY and CDR2 FYNNEI. V lost 5 bases, J lost 7 bases, and 7 bases stayed unmatched. This CDR3 has 15 amino acids. CDR3 protein: CASSTDRVRNSPLHF. The CDR3 nucleotides are TGTGCCAGCAGTACGGACAGGGTGAGGAATTCACCCCTCCACTTT.

V and J are TRBV25-1 and TRBJ2-1; no clear D. CDR3 length equals 16 residues. V gave up 4 bases and J gave up 0 bases, with 13 bases separating them. The germline gives CDR1 MGHDK, CDR2 SYGVNS. This chain's CDR3 is CASSASTRSSYNEQFF. CDR3 bases: TGTGCCAGCAGTGCCTCGACCCGGAGCTCCTACAATGAGCAGTTCTTC. Filled out from reference TRBV25-1 and TRBJ2-1, the complete variable domain reads EADIYQTPRYLVIGTGKKITLECSQTMGHDKMYWYQQDPGMELHLIHYSYGVNSTEKGDLSSESTVSRIRTEHFPLTLESARPSHTSQYLCASSASTRSSYNEQFFGPGTRLTVL.

There are a few counts of this clonotype. The chain has TRBV6-6 and TRBJ1-1; D remains ambiguous. Germline-derived CDR1 and CDR2 are MNHNY and SVGAGI (reference sequence). Trimming removed 2 bases at V and 2 bases at J, with 6 bases between. The CDR3 totals 13 residues. This CDR3 is CASSYETNTEAFF. CDR3 nucleotides: TGTGCCAGCAGTTACGAAACTAACACTGAAGCTTTCTTT.

This sequence joins TRBV2 and TRBJ2-7, with D possibly TRBD1 on 6 matching bases. This CDR3 is 12 amino acids long. Germline V gene sequence: CDR1 SNHLY, CDR2 FYNNEI. With 7 bases removed from V and 2 bases from J, the gap between germline ends came to 9 bases. The CDR3 DNA is TGTGCCAGCAAAGCAGGGGCCTACGAGCAGTACTTC. This codes for CASKAGAYEQYF.

This clonotype was recorded once. This chain joins TRBV12-5 and TRBJ2-1; 11 bases agree with TRBD1. Looked up from germline, CDR1 is LGHNT and CDR2 is FRNRAP. The CDR3 is made up of 14 amino acids. Losses at the gene ends were 7 bases for V and 6 bases for J; bases not matched to a gene: 5. This chain's CDR3 is CASVRGTGGNEQFF. The CDR3, as DNA: TGTGCTAGTGTCCGAGGGACAGGGGGCAATGAGCAGTTCTTC.

J is TRBJ1-2 and V is TRBV5-1, with D tentatively TRBD1 (6 bases). Trimming left V 1 base short and J 8 bases short, with 9 bases between. The CDR3 covers 12 residues. Germline CDR1 and CDR2: SGHRS and YFSETQ. The DNA of the CDR3 is TGCGCCAGCAGCTTGCCAGGGGACGGCTACACCTTC. This gives the protein CASSLPGDGYTF.

This chain connects TRBV6-6 to TRBJ2-5; D is unresolved. Germline CDR1 is MNHNY and CDR2 is SVGAGI (reference sequence). V was pared by 5 bases and J by 1 base, with 8 bases between. The CDR3 has 13 amino acids. In DNA, the CDR3 is TGTGCCAGCAGTATCCCAGGCCAAGAGACCCAGTACTTC. This codes for CASSIPGQETQYF.

The V and J genes are TRBV7-9 and TRBJ2-6, with D perhaps TRBD1 (6 bases). V was cut by 7 bases and J by 4 bases, with 11 bases left in between. CDR3 size: 14 residues. Germline-derived CDR1 and CDR2 are SEHNR and FQNEAQ (reference sequence). In nucleotides, the CDR3 is TGTGCCAGCAACAGGGACGGAGGGGCCAACGTCCTGACTTTC. It yields the protein CASNRDGGANVLTF.

Worth noting for this clonotype: Sequence at one end of the junction differs from germline and may be a read error. The rearrangement links TRBV4-1 to TRBJ1-2; 7 nucleotides match TRBD1. Looked up from germline, CDR1 is MGHRA and CDR2 is YSYEKL. The CDR3 has 14 residues. This CDR3 reads CASNQSRQGDGYTF. CDR3 in DNA: TGCGCCAGCAACCAAAGTCGACAGGGAGATGGCTACACCTTC.

This rearrangement joins TRBV6-5 to TRBJ1-4; 7 nucleotides match TRBD1. The CDR3 runs 14 residues. Germline trimming cut 7 bases from V and 7 bases from J; bases unmatched to any gene: 9. Germline V lookup: CDR1 MNHEY, CDR2 SVGAGI. The CDR3 bases are TGTGCCAGCACCGGACACCCAGGGGGTGAAAAACTGTTTTTT. Translated: CASTGHPGGEKLFF.

The gene calls are TRBV29-1 and TRBJ2-1; D is tentatively TRBD1 or TRBD2 (5 bases each). Trimming took off 4 bases at V and 0 bases at J, with 7 bases between the two ends. The CDR3 has 13 amino acids. Germline V CDR1 and CDR2: SQVTM, ANQGSEA. This chain's CDR3 is CSVAGSSYNEQFF. In nucleotides, the CDR3 is TGCAGCGTTGCAGGGAGCTCCTACAATGAGCAGTTCTTC.

J is TRBJ1-2 and V is TRBV30; a possible D gene is TRBD1 (5 bases). This CDR3 region has 13 residues. Germline V lookup: CDR1 GTSNPN, CDR2 SVGIG (reference sequence). The V and J ends lost 4 bases and 4 bases respectively, with 13 bases between them. The DNA for the CDR3 is TGTGCCTGGACGGGGGATATCGTCTATGGCTACACCTTC. Its translation is CAWTGDIVYGYTF.

This chain connects TRBV20-1 to TRBJ1-5; D unclear. Trimming stripped 0 bases from V and 0 bases from J, with 6 bases between. Germline V gene lookup returns CDR1 DFQATT and CDR2 SNEGSKA (reference sequence). The CDR3 consists of 14 residues. CDR3 protein: CSARDSHSNQPQHF. CDR3 DNA: TGCAGTGCTAGAGACAGTCATAGCAATCAGCCCCAGCATTTT.

The chain employs TRBV20-1 and TRBJ2-7, with D possibly being TRBD2 (6 bases). Trimming took 1 base from V and 1 from J, leaving 11 bases between them. CDR1 and CDR2 (germline): DFQATT, SNEGSKA (reference sequence). This CDR3 region has 14 residues. The CDR3 DNA sequence: TGCAGTGCTAGAGGGACTACCTTATCCTACGAGCAGTACTTC. Its translation is CSARGTTLSYEQYF.

In DNA form, the CDR3 reads TGTGCCAGCAGCGTAGGTTCCAGGATGAATGGCTACACCTTC. Translated: CASSVGSRMNGYTF. The chain combines TRBV9 with TRBJ1-2; D gene unclear. CDR1 is SGDLS, CDR2 YYNGEE, per germline. The CDR3 covers 14 residues. The V end was cut by 0 bases, the J end by 6 bases, with 12 bases between.

This chain links TRBV6-1 with TRBJ1-6; 7 positions agree with TRBD1. The CDR3 extends over 14 amino acids. Germline CDR1 MNHNS, CDR2 SASEGT. The trim removed 7 bases at V and 14 bases at J, leaving 14 bases unmatched. In nucleotides, the CDR3 is TGTGCCAGCACCTGGGGGACAGCCAGGCCGTCCCTCCACTTT. Amino acids: CASTWGTARPSLHF.

The rearrangement joins TRBV20-1 to TRBJ1-2, with D possibly TRBD1 on 5 matching bases. The CDR3 spans 13 residues. Trimming removed 5 bases from V and 7 bases from J, with 17 bases in between. Germline assignment: CDR1 DFQATT and CDR2 SNEGSKA (reference sequence). For the CDR3, the DNA is TGCAGTGCTGCTGGGGAGGGGCGGGGTGGCTACACCTTC. Its protein product is CSAAGEGRGGYTF.

The rearrangement uses TRBV3-1 and TRBJ1-1; weak D call: TRBD1 (6 bases). This CDR3 has 14 amino acids. Per the germline V gene, CDR1 is LGHDT and CDR2 is YNNKEL (reference sequence). V lost 4 bases, J lost 10 bases, and 19 bases lay in between. CDR3 coding DNA: TGTGCCAGCAGCCCACAATTACAGGGAGGGGGAGCTTTCTTT. Translated: CASSPQLQGGGAFF.

This chain uses TRBV5-1 with TRBJ2-6; no clear D. The CDR3 is 14 residues long. Per the germline V gene, CDR1 is SGHRS and CDR2 is YFSETQ. V was shortened by 5 bases and J by 0 bases, with 6 bases between the two germline ends. The CDR3 is CASRPVSGANVLTF. CDR3 DNA sequence: TGCGCCAGCAGACCGGTCTCTGGGGCCAACGTCCTGACTTTC.

The V gene is TRBV5-6, the J gene TRBJ2-1; D uncertain. V was cut by 4 bases and J by 9 bases, with 17 bases left in between. Germline loops: CDR1 SGHDT, CDR2 YYEEEE. The CDR3 runs to 14 residues. The CDR3 loop is CASSGPGKGAEQFF. The CDR3 DNA follows: TGTGCCAGCAGCGGACCGGGCAAAGGTGCTGAGCAGTTCTTC.

The genes are TRBV6-5 and TRBJ1-1; D not resolved. Trimming removed 4 bases at V and 0 bases at J, with 3 bases between. This CDR3 has 12 residues. Germline loops: CDR1 MNHEY, CDR2 SVGAGI. Here the CDR3 reads CASSSVNTEAFF. The CDR3 DNA sequence: TGTGCCAGCAGTTCAGTGAACACTGAAGCTTTCTTT.

This clonotype occurred once. This chain joins TRBV30 and TRBJ2-7; the D is unclear. CDR3 size: 11 residues. Per the germline V gene, CDR1 is GTSNPN and CDR2 is SVGIG (reference sequence). V was trimmed by 1 base and J by 9 bases, leaving 10 bases between them. DNA for the CDR3: TGTGCCTGGAGTGGGACCTTGGGGCAGTACTTC. Translation: CAWSGTLGQYF.